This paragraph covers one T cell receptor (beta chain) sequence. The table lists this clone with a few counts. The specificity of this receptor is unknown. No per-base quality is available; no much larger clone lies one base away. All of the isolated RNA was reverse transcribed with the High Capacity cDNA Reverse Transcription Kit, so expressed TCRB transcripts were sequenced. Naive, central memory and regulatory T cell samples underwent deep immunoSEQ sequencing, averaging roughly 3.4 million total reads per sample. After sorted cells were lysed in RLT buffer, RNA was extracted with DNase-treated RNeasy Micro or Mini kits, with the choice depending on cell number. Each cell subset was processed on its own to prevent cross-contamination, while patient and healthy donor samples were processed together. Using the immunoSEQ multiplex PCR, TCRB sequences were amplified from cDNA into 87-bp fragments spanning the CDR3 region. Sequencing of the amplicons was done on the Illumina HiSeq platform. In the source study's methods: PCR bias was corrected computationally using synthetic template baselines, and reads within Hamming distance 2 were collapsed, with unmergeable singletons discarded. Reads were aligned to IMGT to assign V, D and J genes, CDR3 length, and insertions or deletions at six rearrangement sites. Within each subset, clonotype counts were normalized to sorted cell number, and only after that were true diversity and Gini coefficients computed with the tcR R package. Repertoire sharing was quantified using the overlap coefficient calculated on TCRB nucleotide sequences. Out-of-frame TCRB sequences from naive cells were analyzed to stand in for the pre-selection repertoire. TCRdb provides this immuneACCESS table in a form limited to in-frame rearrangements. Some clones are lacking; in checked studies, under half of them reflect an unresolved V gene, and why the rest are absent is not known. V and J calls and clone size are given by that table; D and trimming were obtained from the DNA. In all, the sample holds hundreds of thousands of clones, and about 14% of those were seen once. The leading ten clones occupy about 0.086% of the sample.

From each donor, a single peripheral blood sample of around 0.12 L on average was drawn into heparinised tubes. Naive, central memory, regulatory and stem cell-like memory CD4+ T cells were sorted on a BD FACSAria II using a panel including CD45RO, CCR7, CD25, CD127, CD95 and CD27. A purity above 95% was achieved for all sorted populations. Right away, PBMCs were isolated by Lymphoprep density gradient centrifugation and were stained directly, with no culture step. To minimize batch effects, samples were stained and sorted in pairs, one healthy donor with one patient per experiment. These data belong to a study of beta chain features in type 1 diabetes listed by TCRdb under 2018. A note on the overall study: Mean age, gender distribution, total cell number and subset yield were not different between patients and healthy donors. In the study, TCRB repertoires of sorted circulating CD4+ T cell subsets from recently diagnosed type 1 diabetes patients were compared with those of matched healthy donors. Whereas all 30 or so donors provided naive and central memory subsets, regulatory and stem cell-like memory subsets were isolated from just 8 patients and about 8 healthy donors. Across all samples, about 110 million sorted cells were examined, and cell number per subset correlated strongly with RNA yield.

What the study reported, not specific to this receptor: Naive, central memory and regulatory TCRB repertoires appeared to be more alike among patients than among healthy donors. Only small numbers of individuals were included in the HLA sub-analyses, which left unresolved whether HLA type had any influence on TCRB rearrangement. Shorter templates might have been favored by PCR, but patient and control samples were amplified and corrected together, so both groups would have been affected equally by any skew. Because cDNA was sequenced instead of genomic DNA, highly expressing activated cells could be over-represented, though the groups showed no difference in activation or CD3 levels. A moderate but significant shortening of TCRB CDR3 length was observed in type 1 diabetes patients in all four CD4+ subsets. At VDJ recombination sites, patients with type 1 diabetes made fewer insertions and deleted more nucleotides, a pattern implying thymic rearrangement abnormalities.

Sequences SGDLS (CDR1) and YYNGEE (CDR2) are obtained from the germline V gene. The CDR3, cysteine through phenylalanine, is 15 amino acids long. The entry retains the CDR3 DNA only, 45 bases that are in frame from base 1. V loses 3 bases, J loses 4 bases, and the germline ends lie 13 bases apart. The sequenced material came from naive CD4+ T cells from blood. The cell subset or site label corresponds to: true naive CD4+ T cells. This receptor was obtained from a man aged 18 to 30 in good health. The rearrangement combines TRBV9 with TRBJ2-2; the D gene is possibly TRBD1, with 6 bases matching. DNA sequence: TGTGCCAGCAGCGATAACGGACAGAGCACCGGGGAGCTGTTTTTT. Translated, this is CASSDNGQSTGELFF. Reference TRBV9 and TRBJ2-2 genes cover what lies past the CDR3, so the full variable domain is DSGVTQTPKHLITATGQRVTLRCSPRSGDLSVYWYQQSLDQGLQFLIQYYNGEERAKGNILERFSAQQFPDLHSELNLSSLELGDSALYFCASSDNGQSTGELFFGEGSRLTVL.